This is a list of T cell receptor beta chains from one sample in a study of long-term antiretroviral therapy in people with HIV. Assay: immunoSEQ multiplex PCR; the TCRdb copy retains only in-frame clones and omits some. The table shows 9,000 to 15,000 clones, with roughly 80% occurring only once. The sequenced sample was unsorted PBMCs, obtained 0.8 years before starting antiretroviral therapy. These receptors all come from a woman in her forties with HIV. CDR3s include the opening cysteine and the closing phenylalanine or tryptophan. The D gene is left open where the match is weak. Size is stated for part of the rows, as once, few or many counts, or as a class when the clone is expanded.

d_gene,v_gene,abundance,j_gene,CDR3aa,CDR3nt
.,TRBV28,.,TRBJ2-5,CASSPGLGETQYF,TGTGCCAGCAGTCCTGGGTTGGGGGAGACCCAGTACTTC
TRBD2,TRBV10-3,.,TRBJ2-2,CATSGRVNGELFF,TGTGCCACCAGCGGGAGGGTAAACGGGGAGCTGTTTTTT
.,TRBV6-1,few,TRBJ1-1,CASVSYHEAFF,TGTGCCTCAGTTTCATATCATGAAGCTTTCTTT
.,TRBV9,.,TRBJ1-1,CASSADPTGPEAFF,TGTGCCAGCAGCGCCGACCCCACGGGGCCCGAAGCTTTCTTT
.,TRBV2,.,TRBJ2-3,CASRTVDTQYF,TGTGCCAGCAGGACCGTTGATACGCAGTATTTT
.,TRBV7-2,few,TRBJ2-7,CASSLDRALEQYF,TGTGCCAGCAGCTTAGACAGGGCCCTCGAGCAGTACTTC
.,TRBV29-1,.,TRBJ2-1,CSVETYSEQFF,TGCAGCGTTGAAACTTACAGTGAGCAGTTCTTC
TRBD1,TRBV27,.,TRBJ2-5,CASSLTGAGETQYF,TGTGCCAGCAGTTTGACAGGGGCGGGGGAGACCCAGTACTTC
.,TRBV28,.,TRBJ2-5,CATSTKETQYF,TGTGCCACCAGTACGAAGGAGACCCAGTACTTC
.,TRBV12-5,few,TRBJ2-2,CASASGVTELFF,TGTGCTAGCGCCTCGGGAGTAACGGAGCTGTTTTTT
TRBD1,TRBV5-4,.,TRBJ1-1,CASSLGPTGITEAFF,TGTGCCAGCAGCTTGGGGCCGACAGGGATCACTGAAGCTTTCTTT
TRBD1,TRBV7-9,.,TRBJ1-4,CASSQNDRGLNEKLFF,TGTGCCAGCAGCCAGAACGACAGGGGCCTTAATGAAAAACTGTTTTTT
TRBD2,TRBV6-5,.,TRBJ2-3,CASSPLAGATDTQYF,TGTGCCAGCAGTCCCCTAGCGGGGGCCACAGATACGCAGTATTTT
.,TRBV27,.,TRBJ1-1,CASSLYLNTEAFF,TGTGCCAGCAGCCTTTACCTGAACACTGAAGCTTTCTTT
TRBD1,TRBV7-8,.,TRBJ2-2,CASSSAGGNTGELFF,TGTGCCAGCAGTTCCGCAGGGGGCAACACCGGGGAGCTGTTTTTT
.,TRBV4-2,once,TRBJ1-1,CASSPKTVNTEAFF,TGTGCCAGCAGCCCGAAGACAGTGAACACTGAAGCTTTCTTT
.,TRBV5-4,.,TRBJ2-7,CASSLAGEQYF,TGTGCCAGCAGCTTGGCGGGCGAGCAGTACTTC
TRBD1,TRBV5-1,.,TRBJ2-7,CASSPTPDRGGYEQYF,TGCGCCAGCAGCCCAACCCCGGACAGGGGCGGCTACGAGCAGTACTTC
.,TRBV28,.,TRBJ1-1,CASTSGPAALEAFF,TGTGCCAGCACCTCGGGACCGGCTGCGCTTGAAGCTTTCTTT
.,TRBV11-3,few,TRBJ1-5,CASSTEAGGPSNQPQHF,TGTGCCAGCAGCACGGAGGCTGGCGGACCTAGCAATCAGCCCCAGCATTTT
TRBD1,TRBV7-2,.,TRBJ1-5,CASSSGTGSQPQHF,TGTGCCAGCAGCTCCGGGACAGGGAGTCAGCCCCAGCATTTT
.,TRBV9,once,TRBJ1-1,CASSVGEGWATEAFF,TGTGCCAGCAGCGTAGGGGAAGGGTGGGCCACTGAAGCTTTCTTT
TRBD2,TRBV7-2,.,TRBJ2-1,CASSSRAGPEGDEQFF,TGTGCCAGCAGCTCCCGAGCGGGACCCGAGGGTGATGAGCAGTTCTTC
TRBD2,TRBV2,.,TRBJ2-3,CASSAGGDTQYF,TGTGCCAGCAGTGCGGGGGGAGATACGCAGTATTTT
.,TRBV10-3,.,TRBJ2-7,CAISEGGLAAEQYF,TGTGCCATCAGTGAGGGCGGACTGGCCGCTGAGCAGTACTTC
TRBD1,TRBV30,.,TRBJ2-5,CAWSAGQGWQETQYF,TGTGCCTGGAGCGCCGGACAGGGCTGGCAAGAGACCCAGTACTTC
TRBD2,TRBV6-5,.,TRBJ2-1,CASSFGLVPPNEQFF,TGTGCCAGCAGTTTCGGACTAGTCCCCCCCAATGAGCAGTTCTTC
.,TRBV4-1,.,TRBJ2-5,CASSPAWGLQETQYF,TGCGCCAGCAGCCCGGCCTGGGGGCTCCAAGAGACCCAGTACTTC
.,TRBV4-2,.,TRBJ2-3,CASSQVPAAGTDTQYF,TGTGCCAGCAGCCAAGTCCCCGCGGCAGGGACAGATACGCAGTATTTT
.,TRBV6-1,.,TRBJ1-4,CASSRLGGREKLFF,TGTGCCAGCAGCCGCCTGGGGGGCCGAGAAAAACTGTTTTTT
.,TRBV2,.,TRBJ1-1,CASSQGRRRIEAFF,TGTGCCAGCAGCCAAGGACGGAGGAGGATTGAAGCTTTCTTT
TRBD1,TRBV7-2,.,TRBJ2-2,CASSWTGYGGELFF,TGTGCCAGCAGCTGGACAGGGTACGGCGGGGAGCTGTTTTTT
.,TRBV10-3,.,TRBJ2-3,CAIKDTDTQYF,TGTGCCATCAAAGACACAGATACGCAGTATTTT
.,TRBV7-9,.,TRBJ2-7,CASSSGQPYEQYF,TGTGCCAGCAGCTCGGGACAACCTTACGAGCAGTACTTC
.,TRBV6-6,.,TRBJ1-1,CASSHGSLNTEAFF,TGTGCCAGCAGTCACGGGTCCTTGAACACTGAAGCTTTCTTT
.,TRBV4-1,.,TRBJ2-2,CASRRTFREPNTGELFF,TGCGCCAGCAGACGCACCTTCCGGGAGCCGAACACCGGGGAGCTGTTTTTT
.,TRBV7-9,.,TRBJ1-5,CASSLGFRENQPQHF,TGTGCCAGCAGCTTAGGTTTTAGGGAAAATCAGCCCCAGCATTTT
.,TRBV15,.,TRBJ2-3,CATSRGVVGSTDTQYF,TGTGCCACCAGCAGGGGGGTAGTTGGAAGCACAGATACGCAGTATTTT
.,TRBV21-1,few,TRBJ2-3,CASSKQTGRGHDTQYF,TGTGCCAGCAGCAAACAGACAGGCCGGGGGCATGATACGCAGTATTTT